This TCR beta chain was sequenced for a study of blood T cells in healthy people across ages. Study-level results: Unsorted PBMCs prevented conclusive naive versus antigen-experienced comparison.

The use of a sample-barcoded 5' primer and a J-beta primer mix characterized a second PCR of roughly 6 to 11 cycles. TCRdb reprocessed the 5' RACE reads with MiXCR, giving one entry per CDR3 protein. This repertoire shows roughly 1,500,000 distinct CDR3 sequences, roughly 30% found once; its top ten account for about 11%. Comments on this clonotype: What it binds is not known.

Per germline, CDR1 DFQATT and CDR2 SNEGSKA (reference sequence). With 3 bases clipped from V and 7 bases from J, the junction kept 2 bases outside the gene matches. The length of the CDR3 is 12 residues. The chain couples TRBV20-1 to TRBJ2-1; 8 bases line up with TRBD2. The sequencing sample was made of blood. The TCR sequence derives from a woman between 25 and 40 years old in good health. CDR3 nucleotide sequence: TGCAGTGCTAGTAGCGGGGCGAATGAGCAGTTCTTC. This codes for CSASSGANEQFF.